The entry below describes one T cell receptor beta chain. Its antigen is still unknown. This sample was included in a study of cytomegalovirus exposure and HLA in healthy donors. Study-wide context: Out of 350 to 400 genotyped donors, about 76% belonged to the Caucasian-associated ancestry cluster. General study points: According to the study, 150 to 200 TCR beta chains were cytomegalovirus-associated.

Trimming cost V 6 bases and J 7 bases, with 16 bases left between them. Germline V gene sequence: CDR1 SNHLY, CDR2 FYNNEI. The CDR3 is 13 residues long. The PCR made use of 60 Vbeta and 13 Jbeta primers. Clones were sequenced by immunoSEQ multiplex PCR, and TCRdb holds only the in-frame ones, with some missing. The table has some 96,000 clones, roughly 76% seen once; the top ten hold about 20%. This sequence joins TRBV2 and TRBJ2-7; D perhaps matches TRBD1 (6 bases). This sequence originates from a woman in her sixties in good health and CMV-seropositive. Sequencing used PBMCs. CDR3 region: CASRKDSGGEQYF. The CDR3 DNA sequence: TGTGCCAGCAGGAAGGACAGTGGAGGTGAGCAGTACTTC.